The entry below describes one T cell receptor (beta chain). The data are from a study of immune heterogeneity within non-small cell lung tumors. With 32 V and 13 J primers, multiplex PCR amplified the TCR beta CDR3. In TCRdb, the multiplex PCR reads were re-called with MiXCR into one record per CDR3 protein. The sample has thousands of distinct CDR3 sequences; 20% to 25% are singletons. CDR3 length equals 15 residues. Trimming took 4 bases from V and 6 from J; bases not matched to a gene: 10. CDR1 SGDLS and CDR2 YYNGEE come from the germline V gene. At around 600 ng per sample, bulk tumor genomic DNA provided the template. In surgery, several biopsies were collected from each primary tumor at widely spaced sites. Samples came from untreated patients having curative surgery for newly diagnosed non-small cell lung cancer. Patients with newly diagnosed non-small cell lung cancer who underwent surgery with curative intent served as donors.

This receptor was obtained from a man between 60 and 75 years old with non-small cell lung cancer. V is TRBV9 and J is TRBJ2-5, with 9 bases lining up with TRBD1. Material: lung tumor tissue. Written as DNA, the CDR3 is TGTGCCAGCAGCTTCCGGGACAGGGTGGCAAAGACCCAGTACTTC. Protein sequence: CASSFRDRVAKTQYF.